This T cell receptor (beta chain) was profiled in a study of type 1 and type 2 diabetes patients. Whole-study results and caveats: V and J gene usage correlated at roughly 0.97 between type 2 diabetes and control samples.

Genomic DNA was the PCR template. Multiplex PCR with 30 forward and 13 reverse primers amplified the TCR beta CDR3. MiXCR, run by TCRdb on the multiplex PCR reads, gives a single entry per CDR3 protein. Counted here are 250,000 or so distinct CDR3 sequences, roughly 48% occurring once; the ten biggest clones make up roughly 13%. This CDR3 comprises 12 residues. Germline trimming cut 8 bases from V and 4 bases from J; bases unmatched to any gene: 2. Germline lookup yields CDR1 LNHNV and CDR2 YYDKDF (reference sequence). Remarks on this clonotype: Its antigen is not identified.

Sequencing was done on a sample of peripheral blood mononuclear cells (PBMCs). This rearrangement joins TRBV15 to TRBJ1-5, with 7 bases fitting TRBD1. The sequence was collected from a man in his late teens or twenties with type 2 diabetes. The CDR3 reads CATAGGNQPQHF. Written as DNA, the CDR3 is TGTGCCACCGCAGGGGGAAATCAGCCCCAGCATTTT.